This is a list of T cell receptor beta chains from one sample in a study of cytomegalovirus exposure and HLA in healthy donors. The data were produced by immunoSEQ multiplex PCR, yet TCRdb's version contains in-frame clones alone and is incomplete. This sample has about 150,000 clones; 90% occur once, and the top ten carry roughly 6.5%. The sequenced sample consisted of PBMCs. The receptor set was obtained from a woman in her twenties or thirties in good health and CMV-seropositive. Both conserved end residues are part of each CDR3.

j_gene | len | v_gene | CDR3aa
TRBJ1-2 | 15 | TRBV27 | CASSLYRGANYGYTF
TRBJ2-1 | 13 | TRBV5-1 | CASSLSVFDEQFF
TRBJ2-2 | 14 | TRBV2 | CASMRESGTGELFF
TRBJ2-3 | 15 | TRBV5-1 | CASGAGGSGLDTQYF
TRBJ1-1 | 13 | TRBV7-9 | CASSLQGGTEAFF
TRBJ2-7 | 16 | TRBV28 | CASSSWSTGGSYEQYF
TRBJ2-3 | 13 | TRBV10-3 | CASKRTDTDTQYF
TRBJ1-1 | 14 | TRBV6-1 | CASSASTGGSEAFF
TRBJ2-4 | 16 | TRBV28 | CASSSYGTSGSNIQYF
TRBJ1-1 | 13 | TRBV5-6 | CASSLGQDTEAFF
TRBJ2-7 | 15 | TRBV6-5 | CASTLDTMDSEEQYF
TRBJ2-7 | 14 | TRBV6-1 | CASSGAGGWYEQYF
TRBJ2-3 | 15 | TRBV9 | CASSLAGDDTDTQYF
TRBJ1-4 | 18 | TRBV28 | CASTSPPGTGSRDEKLFF
TRBJ1-1 | 16 | TRBV5-1 | CASSRRKTQVNTEAFF
TRBJ1-6 | 16 | TRBV5-5 | CASSSGDRANNSPLHF
TRBJ2-7 | 15 | TRBV6-5 | CASRPGQGAYYEQYF
TRBJ1-2 | 13 | TRBV28 | CASWEGDSTTGTF
TRBJ1-2 | 15 | TRBV5-1 | CASSLVGNPGYGYTF
TRBJ2-7 | 12 | TRBV28 | CASSLTGRGALF
TRBJ2-6 | 15 | TRBV9 | CASSPAGSGANVLTF
TRBJ2-7 | 14 | TRBV27 | CASSPTGGFGEQYF